This is a list of T cell receptor beta chains from one sample in a study of early T cells in non-severe SARS-CoV-2 infection. Each CDR3 protein gets one entry after TCRdb re-called the 5' RACE reads with MiXCR. The sample contains 60,000 to 80,000 distinct CDR3 sequences, 9% to 15% of which appear only once. The source material was whole blood. The receptors were gathered from an adult who was a healthcare worker with PCR-confirmed SARS-CoV-2 infection or an uninfected control (not recorded which). Each CDR3 is given with its conserved first and last residue. Each record gives: J gene, V gene, D gene, clone size, CDR3 DNA, CDR3 protein. The D gene is left open where the match is weak. Clone size is shown for a subset of rows, as once, few, many or a class of expanded clone.

j_call: TRBJ2-3; v_call: TRBV6-5; d_call: .; clone_size: .; cdr3_nt: TGTGCCAGCAGGATCGGGAGTGCTGCAGATACGCAGTATTTT; cdr3_aa: CASRIGSAADTQYF
j_call: TRBJ2-7; v_call: TRBV15; d_call: .; clone_size: .; cdr3_nt: TGTGCCACCAGCACGGGACCCGGAGCAGGGTACTTC; cdr3_aa: CATSTGPGAGYF
j_call: TRBJ1-1; v_call: TRBV29-1; d_call: TRBD1; clone_size: few; cdr3_nt: TGCAGCGCTACGACAGGGTGGTCTACTGAAGCTTTCTTT; cdr3_aa: CSATTGWSTEAFF
j_call: TRBJ1-1; v_call: TRBV16; d_call: .; clone_size: .; cdr3_nt: TGTGTCAGCAGCCCTGAACATGAAGCTTTCTTT; cdr3_aa: CVSSPEHEAFF
j_call: TRBJ2-3; v_call: TRBV20-1; d_call: TRBD1; clone_size: many; cdr3_nt: TGCAGTGCCCGAGACAGGGGGCGGACAGATACGCAGTATTTT; cdr3_aa: CSARDRGRTDTQYF
j_call: TRBJ2-1; v_call: TRBV5-4; d_call: TRBD2; clone_size: many; cdr3_nt: TGTGCCAGCAGCCTAGGACTAGCGGGAGCTGGTGATGAGCAGTTCTTC; cdr3_aa: CASSLGLAGAGDEQFF
j_call: TRBJ2-3; v_call: TRBV6-6; d_call: .; clone_size: many; cdr3_nt: TGTGCCAGCAGCCAGGGGGGCCCCCGAGATACGCAGTATTTT; cdr3_aa: CASSQGGPRDTQYF
j_call: TRBJ2-5; v_call: TRBV27; d_call: .; clone_size: many; cdr3_nt: TGTGCCAGCAGCTCCCGATCATTAGGGGTCAAGGAGACCCAGTACTTC; cdr3_aa: CASSSRSLGVKETQYF
j_call: TRBJ2-1; v_call: TRBV29-1; d_call: TRBD2; clone_size: .; cdr3_nt: TGCAGCGTTGGGACTAGCGGGAGCACCCCCTACAATGAGCAGTTCTTC; cdr3_aa: CSVGTSGSTPYNEQFF
j_call: TRBJ2-2; v_call: TRBV7-9; d_call: .; clone_size: few; cdr3_nt: TGTGCCAGCAGCGCTGCAGCGGCCGGGGAGCTGTTTTTT; cdr3_aa: CASSAAAAGELFF
j_call: TRBJ2-1; v_call: TRBV3-1; d_call: TRBD2; clone_size: many; cdr3_nt: TGTGCCAGCACCTCCCTAGCGGGAGGATACAATGAGCAGTTCTTC; cdr3_aa: CASTSLAGGYNEQFF
j_call: TRBJ2-7; v_call: TRBV12-3/TRBV12-4; d_call: .; clone_size: many; cdr3_nt: TGTGCCAGCAGTAACCAGGGGAATGCCTACGAGCAGTACTTC; cdr3_aa: CASSNQGNAYEQYF
j_call: TRBJ2-3; v_call: TRBV20-1; d_call: .; clone_size: many; cdr3_nt: TGCAGTGCTAGGCCCTTGGGTGGGGGATTCACAGATACGCAGTATTTT; cdr3_aa: CSARPLGGGFTDTQYF
j_call: TRBJ2-7; v_call: TRBV29-1; d_call: .; clone_size: .; cdr3_nt: TGCAGCGTTGAAAACGGGCCCCTCGAGCAGTACTTC; cdr3_aa: CSVENGPLEQYF
j_call: TRBJ1-1; v_call: TRBV29-1; d_call: .; clone_size: few; cdr3_nt: TGCAGCGTCGCGGCCATGAACACTGAAGCTTTCTTT; cdr3_aa: CSVAAMNTEAFF
j_call: TRBJ2-2; v_call: TRBV28; d_call: .; clone_size: .; cdr3_nt: TGTGCCAGCAGTTTGGGAGTTCGGACCGGGGAGCTGTTTTTT; cdr3_aa: CASSLGVRTGELFF
j_call: TRBJ1-3; v_call: TRBV20-1; d_call: .; clone_size: few; cdr3_nt: TGCAGTGCTAGAGATTCGTACGGCTCTGGAAACACCATATATTTT; cdr3_aa: CSARDSYGSGNTIYF
j_call: TRBJ2-3; v_call: TRBV5-1; d_call: TRBD2; clone_size: .; cdr3_nt: TGCGCCAGCAGCTTAGCTAGCGGGACAGATACGCAGTATTTT; cdr3_aa: CASSLASGTDTQYF
j_call: TRBJ1-2; v_call: TRBV5-4; d_call: TRBD1; clone_size: many; cdr3_nt: TGTGCCAGCAGCCCAACGACAGGGGAATATGGCTACACCTTC; cdr3_aa: CASSPTTGEYGYTF
j_call: TRBJ2-5; v_call: TRBV7-3; d_call: TRBD2; clone_size: .; cdr3_nt: TGTGCCAGCAGCCTCCTAGCGGGAGGCCACCAAGAGACCCAGTACTTC; cdr3_aa: CASSLLAGGHQETQYF
j_call: TRBJ2-7; v_call: TRBV29-1; d_call: .; clone_size: .; cdr3_nt: TGCAGCGTGCGCGACCCTTCCTACGAGCAGTACTTC; cdr3_aa: CSVRDPSYEQYF
j_call: TRBJ1-2; v_call: TRBV2; d_call: TRBD1; clone_size: many; cdr3_nt: TGTGCCAGGAGAACGACAGGGGGCGGGAGTGGCTACACCTTC; cdr3_aa: CARRTTGGGSGYTF
j_call: TRBJ2-3; v_call: TRBV7-6; d_call: TRBD2; clone_size: many; cdr3_nt: TGTGCCAGCAGCCTGCGGACTAGCGGGGCGAGCACAGATACGCAGTATTTT; cdr3_aa: CASSLRTSGASTDTQYF